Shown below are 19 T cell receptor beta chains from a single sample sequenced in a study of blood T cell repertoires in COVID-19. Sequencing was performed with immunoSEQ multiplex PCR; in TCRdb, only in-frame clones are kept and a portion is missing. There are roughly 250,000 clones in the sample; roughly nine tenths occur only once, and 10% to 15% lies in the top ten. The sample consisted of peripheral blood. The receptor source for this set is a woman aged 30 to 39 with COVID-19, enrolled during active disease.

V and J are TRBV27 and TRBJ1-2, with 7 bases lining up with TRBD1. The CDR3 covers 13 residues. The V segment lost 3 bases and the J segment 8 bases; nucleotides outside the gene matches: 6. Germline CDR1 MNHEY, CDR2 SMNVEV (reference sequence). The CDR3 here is CASSLSRDSGYTF. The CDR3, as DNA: TGTGCCAGCAGTTTGTCTAGGGACAGCGGCTACACCTTC.

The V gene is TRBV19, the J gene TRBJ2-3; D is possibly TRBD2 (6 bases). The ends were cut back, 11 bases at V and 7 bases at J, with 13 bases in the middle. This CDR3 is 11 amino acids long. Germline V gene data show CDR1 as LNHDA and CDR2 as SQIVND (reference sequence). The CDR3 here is CAAAGYNTQYF. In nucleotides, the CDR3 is TGTGCCGCCGCGGGGTATAATACGCAGTATTTT.

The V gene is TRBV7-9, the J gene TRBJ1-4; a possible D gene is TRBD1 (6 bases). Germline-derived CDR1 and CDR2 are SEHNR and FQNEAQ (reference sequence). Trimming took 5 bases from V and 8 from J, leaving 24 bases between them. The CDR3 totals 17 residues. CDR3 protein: CASSAQGAKYGKEKLFF. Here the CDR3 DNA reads TGTGCCAGCAGCGCACAGGGCGCCAAATACGGAAAAGAAAAACTGTTTTTT.

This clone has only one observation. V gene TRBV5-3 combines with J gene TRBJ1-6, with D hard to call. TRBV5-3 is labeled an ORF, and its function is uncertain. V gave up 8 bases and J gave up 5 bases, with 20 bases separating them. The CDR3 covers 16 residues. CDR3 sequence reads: CARAEGGMKNNSPLHF. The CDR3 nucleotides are TGTGCCAGGGCGGAAGGAGGGATGAAAAATAATTCACCCCTCCACTTT.

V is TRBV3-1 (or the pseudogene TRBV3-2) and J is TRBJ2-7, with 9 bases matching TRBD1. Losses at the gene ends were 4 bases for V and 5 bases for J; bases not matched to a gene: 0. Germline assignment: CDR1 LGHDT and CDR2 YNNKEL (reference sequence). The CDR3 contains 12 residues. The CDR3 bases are TGTGCCAGCAGCCGGACAGGGGACGAGCAGTACTTC. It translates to CASSRTGDEQYF.

In nucleotides, the CDR3 is TGTGCCAGCAGCCAATTCAGGGGTAGTAAGTCTATCTACGAGCAGTACTTC. It yields the protein CASSQFRGSKSIYEQYF. This sequence joins TRBV3-1 (or the pseudogene TRBV3-2) and TRBJ2-7, with a possible D match to TRBD1 (6 bases). V was cut by 2 bases and J by 3 bases, with 20 bases left in between. Germline-derived CDR1 and CDR2 are LGHDT and YNNKEL (reference sequence). The CDR3 is 17 residues long.

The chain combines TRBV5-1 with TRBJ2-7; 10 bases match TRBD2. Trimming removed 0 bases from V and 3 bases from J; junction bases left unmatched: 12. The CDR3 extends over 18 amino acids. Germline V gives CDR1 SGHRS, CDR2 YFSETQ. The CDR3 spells CASSLGPSGGELYYEQYF. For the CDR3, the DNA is TGCGCCAGCAGCTTGGGCCCTAGCGGGGGCGAACTTTACTACGAGCAGTACTTC.

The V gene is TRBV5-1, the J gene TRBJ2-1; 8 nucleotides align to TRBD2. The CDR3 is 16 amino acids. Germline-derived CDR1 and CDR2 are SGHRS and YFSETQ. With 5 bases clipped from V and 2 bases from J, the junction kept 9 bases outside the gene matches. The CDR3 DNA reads TGCGCCAGCAGGGTTCCCCCGGGGGGGGCCTACAATGAGCAGTTCTTC. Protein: CASRVPPGGAYNEQFF.

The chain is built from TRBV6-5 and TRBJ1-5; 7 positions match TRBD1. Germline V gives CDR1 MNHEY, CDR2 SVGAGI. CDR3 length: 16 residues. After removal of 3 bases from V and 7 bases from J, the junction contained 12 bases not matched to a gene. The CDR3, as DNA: TGTGCCAGCAGTTATCGGGCACAGGGGCCGGGGCAGCCCCAGCATTTT. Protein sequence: CASSYRAQGPGQPQHF.

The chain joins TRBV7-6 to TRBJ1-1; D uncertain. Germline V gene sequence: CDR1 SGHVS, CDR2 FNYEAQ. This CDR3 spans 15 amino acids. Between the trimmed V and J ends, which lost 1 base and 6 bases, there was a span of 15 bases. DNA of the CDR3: TGTGCCAGCAGCTTAGACGATTATCTAGGAGCTGAAGCTTTCTTT. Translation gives CASSLDDYLGAEAFF.

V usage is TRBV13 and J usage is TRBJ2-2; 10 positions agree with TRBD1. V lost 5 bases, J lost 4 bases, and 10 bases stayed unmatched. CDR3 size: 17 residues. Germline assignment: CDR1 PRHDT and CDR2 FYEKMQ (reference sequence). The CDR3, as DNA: TGTGCCAGCAGCGAGGGGACAGGGGCCTTGCCCACCGGGGAGCTGTTTTTT. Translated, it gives CASSEGTGALPTGELFF.

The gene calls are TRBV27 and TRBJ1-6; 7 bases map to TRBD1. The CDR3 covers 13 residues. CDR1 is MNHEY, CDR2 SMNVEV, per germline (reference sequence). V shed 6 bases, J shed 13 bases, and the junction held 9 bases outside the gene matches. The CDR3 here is CASSPRTGFPLHF. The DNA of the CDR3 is TGTGCCAGCAGCCCTAGGACAGGATTTCCCCTCCACTTT.

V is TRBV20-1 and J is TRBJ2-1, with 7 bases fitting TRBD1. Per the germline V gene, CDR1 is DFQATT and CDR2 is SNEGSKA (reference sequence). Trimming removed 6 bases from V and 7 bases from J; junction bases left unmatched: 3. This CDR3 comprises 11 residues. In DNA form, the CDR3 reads TGCAGTGCGAACAGGGGTAATGAGCAGTTCTTC. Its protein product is CSANRGNEQFF.

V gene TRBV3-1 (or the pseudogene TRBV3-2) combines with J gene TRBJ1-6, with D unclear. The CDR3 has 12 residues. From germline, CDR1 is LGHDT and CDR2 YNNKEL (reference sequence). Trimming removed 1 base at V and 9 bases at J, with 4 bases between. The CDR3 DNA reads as TGTGCCAGCAGCCAAGTAGCTTCACCCCTCCACTTT. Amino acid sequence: CASSQVASPLHF.

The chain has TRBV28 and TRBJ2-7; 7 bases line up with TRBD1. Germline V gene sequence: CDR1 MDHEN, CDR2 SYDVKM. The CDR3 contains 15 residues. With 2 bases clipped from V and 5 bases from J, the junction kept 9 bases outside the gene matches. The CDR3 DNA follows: TGTGCCAGCAGTTTAGGGACAGATTTCAGCCACGAGCAGTACTTC. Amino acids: CASSLGTDFSHEQYF.

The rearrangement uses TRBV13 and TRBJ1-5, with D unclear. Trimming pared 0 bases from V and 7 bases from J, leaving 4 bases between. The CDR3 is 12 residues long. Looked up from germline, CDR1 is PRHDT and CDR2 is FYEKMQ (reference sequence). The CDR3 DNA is TGTGCCAGCAGCTTAGGGAGCCAGCCCCAGCATTTT. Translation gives CASSLGSQPQHF.

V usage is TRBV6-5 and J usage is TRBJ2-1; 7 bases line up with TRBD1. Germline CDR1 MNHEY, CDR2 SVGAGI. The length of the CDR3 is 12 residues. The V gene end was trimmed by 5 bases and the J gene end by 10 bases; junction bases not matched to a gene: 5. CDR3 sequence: CASSPGQREQFF. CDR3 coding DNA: TGTGCCAGCAGTCCGGGACAGAGGGAGCAGTTCTTC.

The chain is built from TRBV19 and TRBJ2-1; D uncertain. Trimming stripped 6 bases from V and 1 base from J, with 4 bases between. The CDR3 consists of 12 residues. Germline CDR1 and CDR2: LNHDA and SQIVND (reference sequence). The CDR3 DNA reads TGTGCCAGTAGCGTATCCTACAATGAGCAGTTCTTC. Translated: CASSVSYNEQFF.

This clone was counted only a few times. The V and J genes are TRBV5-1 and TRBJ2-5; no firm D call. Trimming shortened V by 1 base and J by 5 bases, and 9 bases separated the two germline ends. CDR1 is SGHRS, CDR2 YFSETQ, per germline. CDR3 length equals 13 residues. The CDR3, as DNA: TGCGCCAGCAGCTTGCGCTTCGGTGAGACCCAGTACTTC. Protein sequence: CASSLRFGETQYF.